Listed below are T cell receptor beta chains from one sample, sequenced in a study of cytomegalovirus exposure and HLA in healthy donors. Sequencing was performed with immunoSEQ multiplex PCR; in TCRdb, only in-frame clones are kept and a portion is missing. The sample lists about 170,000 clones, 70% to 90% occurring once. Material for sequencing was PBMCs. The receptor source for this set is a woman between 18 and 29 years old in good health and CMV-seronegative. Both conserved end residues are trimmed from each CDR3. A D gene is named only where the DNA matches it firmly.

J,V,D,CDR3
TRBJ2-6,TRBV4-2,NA,ASSQEGGTGANVLT
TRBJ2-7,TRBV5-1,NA,ASSLVSGTGSYEQY
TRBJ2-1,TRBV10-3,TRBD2,AIGSTLAGGDNEQF
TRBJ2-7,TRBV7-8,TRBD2,ASSLSVWGGKRPRQY
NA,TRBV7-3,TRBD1,ASSLGPDRGSYEQY
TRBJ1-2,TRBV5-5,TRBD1,ASSFGQGRYGYT
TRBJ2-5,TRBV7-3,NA,ASSLVGKTQY
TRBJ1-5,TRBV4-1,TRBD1,ASSQGRDRVYQPQH
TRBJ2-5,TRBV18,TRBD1,ASSGTGSQETQY
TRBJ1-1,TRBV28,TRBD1,ASSPPRQGSTEAF
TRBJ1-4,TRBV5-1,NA,ASSQGGVDEKLF
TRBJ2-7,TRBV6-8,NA,ALGGTSSYEQY
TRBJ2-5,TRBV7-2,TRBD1,ASSQDRVHQETQY
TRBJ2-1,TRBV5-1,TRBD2,ASSPAGASYNEQF
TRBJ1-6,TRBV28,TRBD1,ASSGDRGPYNSPLH
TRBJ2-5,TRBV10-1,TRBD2,ASSDSGLAGGETQY
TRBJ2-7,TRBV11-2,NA,ASSSYRGSYEQY
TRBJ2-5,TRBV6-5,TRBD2,ASRKREGETQY
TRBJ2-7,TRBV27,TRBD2,ASGELAGSREQY
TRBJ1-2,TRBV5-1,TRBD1,ASSITGGGRYT
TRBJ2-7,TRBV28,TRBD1,ASSFPGTESSYEQY
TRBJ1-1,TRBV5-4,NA,ASSLTGLLGEAF
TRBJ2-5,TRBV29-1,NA,SVETDLGTQY
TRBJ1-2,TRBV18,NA,ASSSPGGFNYGYT
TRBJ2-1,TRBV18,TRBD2,ASSSSSGDSEQF
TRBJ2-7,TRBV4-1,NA,ASSQDPGVGEQY
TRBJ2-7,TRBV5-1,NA,ASSFSYEQY
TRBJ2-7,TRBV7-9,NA,ASSLRSYEQY
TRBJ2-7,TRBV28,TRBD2,ASSFSRTSNLEQY
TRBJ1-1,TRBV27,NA,ASSLSIGRGTEAF
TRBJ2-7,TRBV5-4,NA,ASSSGIGSEQY
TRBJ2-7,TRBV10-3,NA,ATTATGNSYEQY
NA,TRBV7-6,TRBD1,ASSSGQGAYEQY
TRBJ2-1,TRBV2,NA,ASSDPSSDEQF
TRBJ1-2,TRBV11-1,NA,ASSLEDGLRGYT
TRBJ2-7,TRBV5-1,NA,ASSLEAATTYEQY
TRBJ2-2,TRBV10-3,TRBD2,AISEEGGRFQTGELF
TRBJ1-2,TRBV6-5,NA,ASSYSPGFDGYT
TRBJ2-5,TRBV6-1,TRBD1,ASSAGTGFQETQY
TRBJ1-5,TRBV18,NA,ASSFRVDQPQH
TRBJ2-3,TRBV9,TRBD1,ASGTGGRDTQY
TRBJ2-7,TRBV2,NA,ASRQNEQY
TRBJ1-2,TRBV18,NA,ASSPAGLNYGYT
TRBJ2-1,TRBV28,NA,ASEAYRVNEQF
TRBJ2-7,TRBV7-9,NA,SSSFGHTYEQY
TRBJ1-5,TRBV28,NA,ASSLIGRVGNQPQH
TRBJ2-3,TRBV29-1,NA,SVRILSGTDTQY
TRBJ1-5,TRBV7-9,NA,ASSLLSFDQPQH
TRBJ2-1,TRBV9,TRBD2,ASSVAGGGPLSSYNEQF
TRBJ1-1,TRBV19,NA,ASSIQGTEAF
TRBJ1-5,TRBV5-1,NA,ASSQVGADGQPQH
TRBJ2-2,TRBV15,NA,ATSRDGSGQSGTGELF
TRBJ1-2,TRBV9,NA,ASSSPSHRNPYGYT
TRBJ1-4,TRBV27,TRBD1,ASRCTGTGCEKLF
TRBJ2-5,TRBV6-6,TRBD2,ASSYFAGGLETQY
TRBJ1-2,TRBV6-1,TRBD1,ASRQGALSGDGYT
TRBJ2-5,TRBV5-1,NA,ASSSDSRETQY
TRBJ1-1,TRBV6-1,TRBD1,ASRGTDLNTEAF
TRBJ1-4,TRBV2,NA,ASRRAATNEKLF
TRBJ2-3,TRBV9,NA,ASSAGLTTSTDTQY